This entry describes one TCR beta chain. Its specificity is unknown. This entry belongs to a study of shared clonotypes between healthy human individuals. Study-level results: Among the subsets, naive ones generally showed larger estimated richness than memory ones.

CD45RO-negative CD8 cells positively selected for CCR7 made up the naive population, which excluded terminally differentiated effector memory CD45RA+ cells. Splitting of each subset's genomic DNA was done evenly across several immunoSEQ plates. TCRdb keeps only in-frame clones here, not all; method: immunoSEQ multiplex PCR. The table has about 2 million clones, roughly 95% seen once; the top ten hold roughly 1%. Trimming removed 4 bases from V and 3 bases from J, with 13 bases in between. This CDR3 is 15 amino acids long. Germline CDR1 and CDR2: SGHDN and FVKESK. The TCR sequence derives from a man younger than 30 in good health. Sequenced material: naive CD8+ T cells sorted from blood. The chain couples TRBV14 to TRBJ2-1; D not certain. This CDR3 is CASSLMTLGYNEQFF. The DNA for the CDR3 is TGTGCCAGCAGCCTCATGACGCTAGGCTACAATGAGCAGTTCTTC.